The following is a TCR beta chain sequence with its context. What it binds is unknown. The data derive from a study of siplizumab effects on memory and regulatory T cells. Study-wide results and caveats: Roughly 80-97% of proliferating clones (CD4+ or CD8+) could not be assigned a naive or memory phenotype. The naive T cell population seemed more diverse than memory cells and seemed a major contributor to the alloresponse.

This CDR3 contains 15 residues. Losses at the gene ends were 2 bases for V and 5 bases for J; bases not matched to a gene: 4. Germline V CDR1 and CDR2: SGHTA, FQGTGA. The table came from immunoSEQ multiplex PCR; TCRdb's copy has only in-frame clones and leaves some out. The sample contains 50,000 to 75,000 clones, 79% of which appear only once. The receptor was derived from a human donor in good health. Source material: memory CD4+ T cells sorted from blood. The rearrangement joins TRBV7-3 to TRBJ2-2, with 8 nucleotides matching TRBD2. Here the CDR3 DNA reads TGTGCCAGCAGCTTAGCGGGGGGACGAACCGGGGAGCTGTTTTTT. Its protein is CASSLAGGRTGELFF.